This entry concerns a single TCR beta chain. The assay was immunoSEQ multiplex PCR, and TCRdb's table has in-frame clones only and misses some. Among about 15,000 clones listed, around 70% were seen once. This entry comes from a study of T cells after somatic rescue of genetic block. V was shortened by 4 bases and J by 8 bases, with 14 bases between the two germline ends. The germline V gene encodes CDR1 SNHLY and CDR2 FYNNEI. The CDR3 runs to 14 residues. This sequence originates from a boy younger than 18. The rearrangement joins TRBV2 to TRBJ1-4; maybe TRBD1 (6 bases). The sample taken for sequencing was peripheral blood mononuclear cells (PBMCs). CDR3 region: CASSGRQGKEKLFF. CDR3 in DNA: TGTGCCAGCAGTGGGCGGCAGGGGAAGGAAAAACTGTTTTTT. Filled out from reference TRBV2 and TRBJ1-4, the complete variable domain reads EPEVTQTPSHQVTQMGQEVILRCVPISNHLYFYWYRQILGQKVEFLVSFYNNEISEKSEIFDDQFSVERPDGSNFTLKIRSTKLEDSAMYFCASSGRQGKEKLFFGSGTQLSVL.